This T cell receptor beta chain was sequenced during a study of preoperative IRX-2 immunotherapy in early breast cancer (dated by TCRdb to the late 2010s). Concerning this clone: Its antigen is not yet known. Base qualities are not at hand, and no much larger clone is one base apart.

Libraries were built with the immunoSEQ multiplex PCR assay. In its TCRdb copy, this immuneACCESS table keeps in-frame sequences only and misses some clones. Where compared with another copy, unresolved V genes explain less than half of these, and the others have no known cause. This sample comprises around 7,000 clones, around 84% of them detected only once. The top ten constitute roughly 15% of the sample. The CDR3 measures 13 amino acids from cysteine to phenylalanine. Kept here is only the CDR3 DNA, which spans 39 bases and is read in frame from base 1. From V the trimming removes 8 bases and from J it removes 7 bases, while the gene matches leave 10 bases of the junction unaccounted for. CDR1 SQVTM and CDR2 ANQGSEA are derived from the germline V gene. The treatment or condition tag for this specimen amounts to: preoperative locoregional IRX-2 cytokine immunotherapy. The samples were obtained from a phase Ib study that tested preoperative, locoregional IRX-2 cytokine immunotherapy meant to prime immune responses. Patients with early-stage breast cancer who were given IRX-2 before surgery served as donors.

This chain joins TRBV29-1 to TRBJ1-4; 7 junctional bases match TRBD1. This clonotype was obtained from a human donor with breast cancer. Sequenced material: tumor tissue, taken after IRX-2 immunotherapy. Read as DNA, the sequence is TGCAGCAATACAAAGGGGGCGCGTGAAAAACTGTTTTTT. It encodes CSNTKGAREKLFF.